Given below is one TCR beta chain in context. Its antigen is unidentified. Libraries were prepared by immunoSEQ multiplex PCR; TCRdb keeps only in-frame clonotypes and omits some of them. The sample lists around 94,000 clones, roughly 89% occurring once. These data are taken from a study of a mutant IDH1 vaccine in newly diagnosed glioma. Time point meaning: week 47, end of study. Every single dose of the vaccine, 300 ug of mutant IDH1 20-mer peptide, came with topical imiquimod. Trimming took off 3 bases at V and 5 bases at J, with 16 bases between the two ends. The V gene's germline CDR1 is SGHTA and CDR2 FQGNSA. The CDR3 runs 15 residues.

The clonotype originates from a woman aged 45-65 years with glioma. Sample: PBMCs, taken from a glioma patient whose treatment included an IDH1 peptide vaccine. The chain joins TRBV7-2 to TRBJ2-5; D could derive from TRBD1 or TRBD2 (7 bases each). DNA for the CDR3: TGTGCCAGCAGCTTTCCTCAGGGGGGGTCGGAGACCCAGTACTTC. It translates to CASSFPQGGSETQYF.